Each of the 24 T cell receptor beta chains below was sequenced from the same sample in a study of T-cell memory formation after mild COVID-19 (dated by TCRdb to 2020 to 2023). Library generation was performed with 5' RACE. Sequencing was performed on an Illumina NovaSeq 6000. TCRdb trimmed public reads at Q25 via fastp, called clones via MiXCR and kept in-frame beta chains. Rows matching on CDR3 protein sequence are summarized as one entry with the most common DNA and genes. A total of fewer than 250,000 distinct CDR3 sequences appear in this sample, 8% to 11% of them only once. Roughly 3.2% of the sample is taken by the ten largest. The sequenced sample was PBMCs or a T cell subset sorted from them (not recorded which). These TCRs come from a man aged 18-30 years who had mild COVID-19 (a few samples of this study predate the infection). The sample titles of this study are shuffled in the database, so cell type and time point are left out; the donor was told from shared clones.

This clonotype was counted a few times. V gene TRBV4-3 combines with J gene TRBJ2-7; TRBD1 is a possible D gene (5 bases). This CDR3 is built from 15 residues. CDR1 is LGHNA and CDR2 is YSLEER in the germline V gene. V gave up 0 bases and J gave up 2 bases, with 11 bases separating them. CDR3 nucleotides: TGCGCCAGCAGCCAAGAATGGGGCCAGACCTACGAGCAGTACTTC. This translates into CASSQEWGQTYEQYF.

This clonotype was seen repeatedly, ten times or more. The V call is TRBV5-4, the J call TRBJ2-7, with 9 bases matching TRBD1. From germline, CDR1 is SGHNT and CDR2 YYREEE (reference sequence). This CDR3 spans 15 amino acids. V shed 4 bases, J shed 4 bases, and the junction held 9 bases outside the gene matches. CDR3 region: CASSLPGTGTYEQYF. The CDR3, as DNA: TGTGCCAGCAGCCTACCTGGGACAGGGACATACGAGCAGTACTTC.

This clonotype was observed a handful of times. V usage is TRBV5-1 and J usage is TRBJ1-6, with D perhaps TRBD1 (5 bases). This CDR3 spans 15 amino acids. Germline loops: CDR1 SGHRS, CDR2 YFSETQ. V dropped 1 base and J dropped 10 bases, with 15 bases sitting between them. CDR3 sequence: CASSLTSGSESPLHF. As DNA, the CDR3 is TGCGCCAGCAGCTTGACGTCAGGGAGTGAATCACCCCTCCACTTT.

CDR3 residues: CASSSVDEQFF. CDR3 nucleotide sequence: TGTGCCAGCAGCTCGGTAGATGAGCAGTTCTTC. This sequence joins TRBV7-2 and TRBJ2-1; D gene uncertain. Trimming pared 4 bases from V and 8 bases from J, leaving 6 bases between. CDR3 size: 11 residues. CDR1 SGHTA and CDR2 FQGNSA come from the germline V gene.

This clonotype has just a few counts. The V gene is TRBV11-2, the J gene TRBJ1-3; D perhaps matches TRBD1 (5 bases). This CDR3 comprises 16 residues. Germline loops: CDR1 SGHAT, CDR2 FQNNGV. Trimming shortened V by 0 bases and J by 6 bases, and 15 bases separated the two germline ends. The CDR3 here is CASSLDPAPGANTIYF. CDR3 coding DNA: TGTGCCAGCAGCTTAGACCCCGCTCCCGGGGCAAACACCATATATTTT.

The table lists this clonotype with a few counts. The J gene is TRBJ2-1, the V gene TRBV7-2, with 10 bases lining up with TRBD1. Losses at the gene ends were 4 bases for V and 5 bases for J; bases not matched to a gene: 5. The CDR3 is 15 amino acids. Germline values: CDR1 SGHTA, CDR2 FQGNSA. This CDR3 reads CASSSDRGRNNEQFF. The CDR3 region has the DNA TGTGCCAGCAGCTCAGACAGGGGGCGAAACAATGAGCAGTTCTTC. Full variable domain (rest looked up from reference TRBV7-2 and TRBJ2-1): GAGVSQSPSNKVTEKGKDVELRCDPISGHTALYWYRQSLGQGLEFLIYFQGNSAPDKSGLPSDRFSAERTGGSVSTLTIQRTQQEDSAVYLCASSSDRGRNNEQFFGPGTRLTVL.

The chain couples TRBV5-4 to TRBJ1-1, with a tentative D call TRBD1 (6 bases). Germline CDR1 and CDR2: SGHNT and YYREEE (reference sequence). This CDR3 has 13 amino acids. Trimming cost V 4 bases and J 5 bases, with 12 bases left between them. In nucleotides, the CDR3 is TGTGCCAGCAGCCGTGGGGGGGCGACTGAAGCTTTCTTT. It specifies CASSRGGATEAFF.

The table lists this clonotype with a few counts. V gene TRBV6-2 or TRBV6-3 combines with J gene TRBJ2-7, with 7 bases aligning to TRBD1. This CDR3 is 15 amino acids long. With 0 bases clipped from V and 8 bases from J, the junction kept 10 bases outside the gene matches. The germline V gene has CDR1 MNHEY and CDR2 SVGEGT. The CDR3 loop is CASSYSLTGMGKQYV. CDR3 nucleotides: TGTGCCAGCAGTTACTCTTTGACAGGGATGGGCAAGCAGTACGTC.

The rearrangement links TRBV7-9 to TRBJ2-1; the D is unclear. This CDR3 comprises 14 residues. In germline, CDR1 is SEHNR, CDR2 FQNEAQ (reference sequence). Trimming left V 8 bases short and J 2 bases short, with 13 bases between. CDR3 in DNA: TGTGCCAGCCCCGGGTTTGGAACCTACAATGAGCAGTTCTTC. Protein sequence: CASPGFGTYNEQFF.

This clonotype was counted between two and nine times. This sequence joins TRBV4-3 and TRBJ2-7; D is unresolved. V gave up 0 bases and J gave up 4 bases, with 16 bases separating them. CDR1 LGHNA and CDR2 YSLEER come from the germline V gene. CDR3 size: 16 residues. The CDR3 DNA reads TGCGCCAGCAGCCAAGATCATGGCGTCCTCACATACGAGCAGTACTTC. This codes for CASSQDHGVLTYEQYF.

This clonotype came up a few times. V and J are TRBV6-6 and TRBJ2-6; a weak D match, TRBD2 (6 bases). The germline gives CDR1 MNHNY, CDR2 SVGAGI (reference sequence). Trimming left V 0 bases short and J 0 bases short, with 9 bases between. CDR3 length: 17 amino acids. CDR3: CASSYSSGSSGANVLTF. For the CDR3, the DNA is TGTGCCAGCAGTTACTCTAGCGGTAGCTCTGGGGCCAACGTCCTGACTTTC.

The chain employs TRBV3-1 and TRBJ2-2; D is uncertain. V was shortened by 3 bases and J by 4 bases, with 12 bases between the two germline ends. The CDR3 is 15 amino acids. Germline loops: CDR1 LGHDT, CDR2 YNNKEL (reference sequence). CDR3 sequence (DNA): TGTGCCAGCAGCCAGATAGGACGCGGCACCGGGGAGCTGTTTTTT. Its protein product is CASSQIGRGTGELFF.

This chain connects TRBV12-3 or TRBV12-4 to TRBJ2-3; 7 nucleotides line up with TRBD1. The junction had 7 bases not matched to a gene; V was cut back by 5 bases and J by 2 bases. CDR3 size: 15 residues. The CDR3 loop reads CASSTGQADTDTQYF. The CDR3 coding sequence is TGTGCCAGCAGTACAGGACAGGCCGACACAGATACGCAGTATTTT.

The chain combines TRBV7-2 with TRBJ1-2; 7 nucleotides line up with TRBD1. Germline V CDR1 and CDR2: SGHTA, FQGNSA. Trimming cost V 3 bases and J 6 bases; bases outside gene matches: 13. The CDR3 is made up of 16 amino acids. The CDR3 region is CASSLSEAQGVDGYTF. In DNA form, the CDR3 reads TGTGCCAGCAGCTTGTCGGAAGCCCAGGGGGTAGATGGCTACACCTTC.

In its sample, this clonotype was seen a few times. J is TRBJ1-6 and V is TRBV5-1; 10 nucleotides line up with TRBD1. In germline, CDR1 is SGHRS, CDR2 YFSETQ. Trimming took 0 bases from V and 7 from J; bases not matched to a gene: 1. This CDR3 has 15 amino acids. The CDR3: CASSLAGQGNSPLHF. CDR3 nucleotides: TGCGCCAGCAGCTTGGCGGGACAGGGGAATTCACCCCTCCACTTT.

CDR3 in amino acids: CASSLGGGARTYGSYNEQFF. CDR3 in DNA: TGTGCCAGCAGCTTAGGCGGGGGGGCCCGAACGTACGGCTCCTACAATGAGCAGTTCTTC. This chain joins TRBV11-2 and TRBJ2-1; 9 bases line up with TRBD2. The germline V gene has CDR1 SGHAT and CDR2 FQNNGV. CDR3 length: 20 amino acids. Unmatched junction bases numbered 13, after V lost 1 base and J lost 0 bases.

This chain connects TRBV4-3 to TRBJ2-2, with D possibly being TRBD1 (5 bases). Trimming shortened V by 3 bases and J by 6 bases, and 14 bases separated the two germline ends. CDR1 is LGHNA and CDR2 is YSLEER in the germline V gene. CDR3 size: 15 residues. The CDR3, as DNA: TGCGCCAGCAGCCAGGGGCCGTCCAGGCCCGGGGAGCTGTTTTTT. Protein: CASSQGPSRPGELFF.

The chain joins TRBV20-1 to TRBJ2-3; 9 bases fit TRBD1. The V gene end was trimmed by 3 bases and the J gene end by 2 bases; junction bases not matched to a gene: 3. The germline CDR1 and CDR2 sequences are DFQATT and SNEGSKA (reference sequence). This CDR3 is 14 amino acids long. Here the CDR3 DNA reads TGCAGTGCTAGCCGGACAGGGGTCACAGATACGCAGTATTTT. It is translated as CSASRTGVTDTQYF.

This clonotype has at least ten counts. The CDR3 reads CASSLWESGYTF. The CDR3 bases are TGTGCCAGCAGCTTGTGGGAAAGTGGCTACACCTTC. J is TRBJ1-2 and V is TRBV5-6; no clear D gene. V lost 1 base to trimming and J lost 7 bases, with 8 bases between them. Per the germline V gene, CDR1 is SGHDT and CDR2 is YYEEEE. CDR3 length: 12 amino acids.

This clonotype was counted between two and nine times. The V call is TRBV6-4, the J call TRBJ1-2; D call uncertain. The CDR3 is 13 amino acids. Germline CDR1 reads MRHNA; CDR2 reads SNTAGT. V lost 3 bases and J lost 2, with 7 bases in between. The CDR3 here is CASSERENYGYTF. CDR3 bases: TGTGCCAGCAGTGAAAGGGAGAACTATGGCTACACCTTC.

This clonotype was observed at least ten times. The V call is TRBV7-2, the J call TRBJ1-2; tentatively, D is TRBD1 (6 bases). The V gene's germline CDR1 is SGHTA and CDR2 FQGNSA. This CDR3 is 14 amino acids long. Trimming removed 0 bases from V and 8 bases from J, with 13 bases in between. The CDR3 region has the DNA TGTGCCAGCAGCTTAGCGATGGGGGCGCGAGGCTACACCTTC. Residues: CASSLAMGARGYTF.

This clonotype was counted at least ten times. The rearrangement joins TRBV7-2 to TRBJ1-6, with D possibly TRBD1 on 5 matching bases. Germline-derived CDR1 and CDR2 are SGHTA and FQGNSA. V was pared by 4 bases and J by 8 bases, with 15 bases between. The CDR3 runs 15 residues. The CDR3 is CASSWLGTGDSPLHF. The CDR3 nucleotides read TGTGCCAGCAGCTGGCTTGGGACCGGGGATTCACCCCTCCACTTT. The full variable domain, with the rest looked up from reference TRBV7-2 and TRBJ1-6, is GAGVSQSPSNKVTEKGKDVELRCDPISGHTALYWYRQSLGQGLEFLIYFQGNSAPDKSGLPSDRFSAERTGGSVSTLTIQRTQQEDSAVYLCASSWLGTGDSPLHFGNGTRLTVT.

This clonotype was recorded many times. The rearrangement joins TRBV7-2 to TRBJ2-5, with 8 nucleotides matching TRBD2. V dropped 1 base and J dropped 10; count of bases not matched to a gene: 11. Germline CDR1 is SGHTA and CDR2 is FQGNSA. The CDR3 loop spans 15 amino acids. CDR3 coding DNA: TGTGCCAGCAGCTTAGAAGTTTCAAGCGGGGGATTCCAGTACTTC. As protein: CASSLEVSSGGFQYF.

The rearrangement links TRBV4-1 to TRBJ1-5, with a possible D match to TRBD1 (6 bases). The CDR3 totals 18 residues. Between the trimmed V and J ends, which lost 1 base and 2 bases, there was a span of 18 bases. CDR1 is MGHRA, CDR2 YSYEKL, per germline. CDR3 sequence reads: CASSQVLGAGPGNQPQHF. The CDR3 bases are TGCGCCAGCAGCCAAGTGCTGGGGGCAGGCCCTGGCAATCAGCCCCAGCATTTT.